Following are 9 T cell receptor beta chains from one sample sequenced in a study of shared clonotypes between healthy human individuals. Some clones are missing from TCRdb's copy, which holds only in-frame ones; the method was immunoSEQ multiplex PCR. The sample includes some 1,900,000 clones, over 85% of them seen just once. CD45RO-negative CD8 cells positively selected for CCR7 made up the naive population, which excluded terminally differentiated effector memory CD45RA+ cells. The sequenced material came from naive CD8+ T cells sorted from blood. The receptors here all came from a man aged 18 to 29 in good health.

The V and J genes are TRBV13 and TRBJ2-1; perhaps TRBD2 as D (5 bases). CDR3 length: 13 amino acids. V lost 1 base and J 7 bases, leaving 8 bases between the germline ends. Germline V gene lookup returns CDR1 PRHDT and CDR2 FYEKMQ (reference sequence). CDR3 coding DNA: TGTGCCAGCAGCTTAGAGAGGGAGAATGAGCAGTTCTTC. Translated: CASSLERENEQFF.

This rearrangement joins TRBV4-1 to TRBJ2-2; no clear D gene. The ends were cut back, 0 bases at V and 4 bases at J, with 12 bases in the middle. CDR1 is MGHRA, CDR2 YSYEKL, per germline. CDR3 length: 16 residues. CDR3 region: CASSQDSRPGTGELFF. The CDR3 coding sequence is TGCGCCAGCAGCCAAGATAGCCGGCCCGGCACCGGGGAGCTGTTTTTT.

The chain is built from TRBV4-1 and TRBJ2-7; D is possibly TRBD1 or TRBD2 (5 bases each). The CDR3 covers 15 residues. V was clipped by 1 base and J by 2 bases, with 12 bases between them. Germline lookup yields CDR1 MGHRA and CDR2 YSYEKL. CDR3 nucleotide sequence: TGCGCCAGCAGCCAAGCCATGGGGGAAACCTACGAGCAGTACTTC. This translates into CASSQAMGETYEQYF.

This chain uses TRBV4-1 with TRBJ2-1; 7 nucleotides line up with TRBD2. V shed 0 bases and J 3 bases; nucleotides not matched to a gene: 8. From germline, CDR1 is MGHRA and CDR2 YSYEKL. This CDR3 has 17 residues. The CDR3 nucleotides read TGCGCCAGCAGCCAAGACCCAGCTAGCGGAGTCTACAATGAGCAGTTCTTC. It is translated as CASSQDPASGVYNEQFF.

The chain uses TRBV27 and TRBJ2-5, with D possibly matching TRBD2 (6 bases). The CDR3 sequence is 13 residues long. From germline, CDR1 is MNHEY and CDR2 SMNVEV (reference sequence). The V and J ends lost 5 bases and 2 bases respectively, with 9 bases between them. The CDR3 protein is CASSKRVQETQYF. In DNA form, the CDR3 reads TGTGCCAGCAGTAAGCGGGTTCAAGAGACCCAGTACTTC.

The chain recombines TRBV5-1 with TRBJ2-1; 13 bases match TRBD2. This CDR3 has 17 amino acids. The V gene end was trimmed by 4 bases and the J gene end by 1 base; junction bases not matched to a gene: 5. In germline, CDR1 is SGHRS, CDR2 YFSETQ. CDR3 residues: CASSSRLAGGSYNEQFF. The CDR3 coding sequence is TGCGCCAGCAGCAGCCGACTAGCGGGAGGATCCTACAATGAGCAGTTCTTC. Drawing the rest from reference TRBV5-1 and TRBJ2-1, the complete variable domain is KAGVTQTPRYLIKTRGQQVTLSCSPISGHRSVSWYQQTPGQGLQFLFEYFSETQRNKGNFPGRFSGRQFSNSRSEMNVSTLELGDSALYLCASSSRLAGGSYNEQFFGPGTRLTVL.

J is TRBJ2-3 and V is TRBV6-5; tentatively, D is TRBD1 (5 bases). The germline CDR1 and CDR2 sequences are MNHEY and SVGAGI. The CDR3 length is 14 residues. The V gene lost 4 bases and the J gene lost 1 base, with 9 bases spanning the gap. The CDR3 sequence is CASSWVQGTDTQYF. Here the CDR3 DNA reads TGTGCCAGCAGTTGGGTACAGGGCACAGATACGCAGTATTTT.

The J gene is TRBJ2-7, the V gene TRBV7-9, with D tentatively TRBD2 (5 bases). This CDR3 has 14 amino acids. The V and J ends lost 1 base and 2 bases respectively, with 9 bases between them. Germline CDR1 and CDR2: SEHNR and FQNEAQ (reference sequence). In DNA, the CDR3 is TGTGCCAGCAGCTTAGGGACTCCTACCTACGAGCAGTACTTC. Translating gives CASSLGTPTYEQYF.

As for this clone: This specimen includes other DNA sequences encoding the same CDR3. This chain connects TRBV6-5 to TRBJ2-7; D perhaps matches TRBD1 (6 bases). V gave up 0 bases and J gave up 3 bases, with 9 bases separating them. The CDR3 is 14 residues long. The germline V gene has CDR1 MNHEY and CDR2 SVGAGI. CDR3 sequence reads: CASSYSGTIYEQYF. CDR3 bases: TGTGCCAGCAGTTACTCCGGGACAATCTACGAGCAGTACTTC.